The clone carrying this T cell receptor (beta chain) was counted between two and nine times. The method was immunoSEQ multiplex PCR; TCRdb's version includes in-frame clones alone and lacks a portion of them. The table includes about 1.1 million clones, around 82% detected once. From germline, CDR1 is SGHTA and CDR2 FQGNSA. The CDR3 sequence is 14 residues long. These data originate in a study of shared clonotypes between healthy human individuals. The clonotype was recovered from a man aged 18 to 30 in good health. Some clones in this sample may be carry-over from other donors' samples. The sample taken for sequencing was memory CD4+ T cells from PBMCs. Sample subset: CD45RA-negative fraction. The genes are TRBV7-2 and TRBJ2-5, with D maybe TRBD1 (6 bases). The J call is in doubt because the DNA end fits TRBJ2-7 better. The CDR3 here is CASSFEQGPYEQYF. The DNA of the CDR3 is TGTGCCAGCAGCTTTGAACAGGGCCCGTACGAGCAGTACTTC.